This T cell receptor beta chain was recovered during a study of blood T cell repertoires in COVID-19. Losses at the gene ends were 6 bases for V and 0 bases for J; bases not matched to a gene: 2. Germline V gene lookup returns CDR1 ENHRY and CDR2 SYGVKD. The CDR3 has 13 residues. Method: immunoSEQ multiplex PCR; TCRdb's copy keeps in-frame clones and lacks some. The table has roughly 380,000 clones, around nine tenths seen once; the top ten hold over 3.5%. V and J are TRBV10-3 and TRBJ2-7; 7 nucleotides match TRBD1. The TCR comes from a woman aged 55-69 years with COVID-19, enrolled during active disease. Sequencing was carried out using peripheral blood. The CDR3 DNA reads TGTGCCATCAGAGACAGGGCCTCCTACGAGCAGTACTTC. Its translation: CAIRDRASYEQYF.